This passage covers 25 T cell receptor beta chains from one sample sequenced in a study of blood T cell repertoires in COVID-19. Clones were sequenced by immunoSEQ multiplex PCR, and TCRdb holds only the in-frame ones, with some missing. The table includes approximately 240,000 clones, about 83% detected once. Sequencing was carried out using peripheral blood. Receptor source: a human donor in a cohort sampled during active COVID-19.

This clone was seen at least ten times. This chain joins TRBV5-1 and TRBJ2-7, with TRBD2 identical over 8 bases. CDR1 is SGHRS, CDR2 YFSETQ, per germline. With 4 bases clipped from V and 4 bases from J, the junction kept 7 bases outside the gene matches. The CDR3 consists of 14 residues. For the CDR3, the DNA is TGCGCCAGCAGCCCCAGCGGGAGTTATTACGAGCAGTACTTC. It codes for CASSPSGSYYEQYF.

The gene calls are TRBV5-4 and TRBJ2-2, with TRBD2 as a possible D gene (6 bases). This CDR3 spans 14 amino acids. Germline CDR1 and CDR2: SGHNT and YYREEE (reference sequence). V was shortened by 4 bases and J by 4 bases, with 11 bases between the two germline ends. The CDR3 loop is CASSHGGSTGELFF. CDR3 nucleotides: TGTGCCAGCAGCCACGGGGGAAGCACCGGGGAGCTGTTTTTT.

CDR3 loop: CASTQGNNSPLHF. The CDR3, as DNA: TGCGCCAGCACCCAGGGGAATAATTCACCCCTCCACTTT. The V and J genes are TRBV5-1 and TRBJ1-6; TRBD1 might be the D (6 bases). The CDR3 has 13 residues. The ends were cut back, 6 bases at V and 5 bases at J, with 9 bases in the middle. Germline CDR1 and CDR2: SGHRS and YFSETQ.

The chain combines TRBV2 with TRBJ1-1, with TRBD1 matching 8 bases. Germline V gene data show CDR1 as SNHLY and CDR2 as FYNNEI. Unmatched junction bases numbered 7, after V lost 8 bases and J lost 5 bases. This CDR3 region has 13 residues. The DNA for the CDR3 is TGTGCCAGCCGCCAGGACAGGGAAACTGAAGCTTTCTTT. Its protein is CASRQDRETEAFF.

The rearrangement joins TRBV28 to TRBJ2-5, with 7 bases fitting TRBD2. This CDR3 spans 13 amino acids. V shed 6 bases, J shed 2 bases, and the junction held 3 bases outside the gene matches. In germline, CDR1 is MDHEN, CDR2 SYDVKM. The CDR3 DNA is TGTGCCAGCAGCCCCGGGGGGCAAGAGACCCAGTACTTC. Translated: CASSPGGQETQYF.

This chain uses TRBV10-1 with TRBJ2-3; 8 bases align to TRBD1. V lost 1 base to trimming and J lost 3 bases; unmatched junction nucleotides: 6. This CDR3 has 16 amino acids. In germline, CDR1 is WNHNN, CDR2 SYGVQD (reference sequence). The CDR3 reads CASSEFRTGRTDTQYF. The CDR3 DNA is TGCGCCAGCAGTGAGTTCAGGACAGGGCGAACAGATACGCAGTATTTT.

The count of this clone is one. The chain carries TRBV6-6 and TRBJ2-7, with D perhaps TRBD2 (6 bases). Germline-derived CDR1 and CDR2 are MNHNY and SVGAGI (reference sequence). This CDR3 is built from 13 residues. V lost 6 bases to trimming and J lost 1 base, with 10 bases between them. CDR3 nucleotides: TGTGCCAGCAGCCTGGCGGGGTCCTACGAGCAGTACTTC. The encoded protein is CASSLAGSYEQYF.

The chain couples TRBV11-3 to TRBJ2-2; D gene ambiguous. Trimming pared 1 base from V and 7 bases from J, leaving 7 bases between. This CDR3 has 13 residues. Germline values: CDR1 SGHNT, CDR2 YENEEA. The CDR3: CASSLAAIGELFF. In nucleotides, the CDR3 is TGTGCCAGCAGCTTAGCAGCGATCGGGGAGCTGTTTTTT.

The CDR3 is CASSLRGNGIQPQHF. The CDR3 coding sequence is TGTGCCAGCAGTTTACGTGGAAACGGGATTCAGCCCCAGCATTTT. The chain uses TRBV28 and TRBJ1-5; D gene ambiguous. The V end lost 2 bases, the J end lost 6 bases, and 14 bases lay between the germline ends. This CDR3 is built from 15 residues. Per the germline V gene, CDR1 is MDHEN and CDR2 is SYDVKM.

The chain couples TRBV27 to TRBJ2-5, with 9 positions matching TRBD1. V trimming: 6 bases; J trimming: 4 bases; junction bases outside the gene matches: 6. The CDR3 spans 14 residues. Germline V gene data show CDR1 as MNHEY and CDR2 as SMNVEV (reference sequence). The CDR3 DNA is TGTGCCAGCAGCCTCACAGGGGGCAGAGAGACCCAGTACTTC. Its protein product is CASSLTGGRETQYF.

On this clone itself: This is likely an artifact of a read error, given a far larger clone one base away. This rearrangement joins TRBV2 to TRBJ1-5, with TRBD1 matching 7 bases. This CDR3 region has 14 residues. The junction had 2 bases not matched to a gene; V was cut back by 5 bases and J by 1 base. Germline loops: CDR1 SNHLY, CDR2 FYNNEI. The CDR3 region is CASSLTGSNQPQHF. The CDR3 nucleotides are TGTGCCAGCAGTCTGACAGGGAGCAATCAGCCCCAGCATTTT.

The V and J genes are TRBV19 and TRBJ2-5, with D maybe TRBD1 (5 bases). Germline CDR1 and CDR2: LNHDA and SQIVND (reference sequence). The CDR3 runs to 14 residues. V lost 6 bases to trimming and J lost 1 base, with 12 bases between them. Here the CDR3 reads CASRLTGAQETQYF. Here the CDR3 DNA reads TGTGCCAGTAGACTAACAGGAGCCCAAGAGACCCAGTACTTC. The full variable domain, in which reference TRBV19 and TRBJ2-5 provide the parts outside the CDR3, is DGGITQSPKYLFRKEGQNVTLSCEQNLNHDAMYWYRQDPGQGLRLIYYSQIVNDFQKGDIAEGYSVSREKKESFPLTVTSAQKNPTAFYLCASRLTGAQETQYFGPGTRLLVL.

This chain connects TRBV5-6 to TRBJ2-3; a possible D gene is TRBD1 (5 bases). The CDR3 contains 15 residues. Looked up from germline, CDR1 is SGHDT and CDR2 is YYEEEE. V was shortened by 1 base and J by 2 bases, with 11 bases between the two germline ends. CDR3 nucleotides: TGTGCCAGCAGCTTGACAGGCCGAATCACAGATACGCAGTATTTT. As protein: CASSLTGRITDTQYF.

This rearrangement joins TRBV6-5 to TRBJ2-2, with unresolved D. This CDR3 spans 12 amino acids. V was clipped by 4 bases and J by 5 bases, with 5 bases between them. The germline gives CDR1 MNHEY, CDR2 SVGAGI. The CDR3 DNA reads as TGTGCCAGCAGTTTTAAAACCGGGGAGCTGTTTTTT. Translated: CASSFKTGELFF.

The CDR3 is CASSFSGTSQLEYEQYF. The CDR3 DNA reads as TGCGCCAGCAGCTTTTCCGGGACTAGCCAACTCGAGTACGAGCAGTACTTC. This chain links TRBV5-1 with TRBJ2-7; the match to TRBD2 covers 9 bases. Germline V CDR1 and CDR2: SGHRS, YFSETQ. The CDR3 length is 17 residues. J lost 4 bases, V lost 2 bases, and 13 bases had no gene match.

This chain connects TRBV27 to TRBJ1-5; TRBD1 might be the D (6 bases). Per germline, CDR1 MNHEY and CDR2 SMNVEV (reference sequence). The CDR3 is 15 residues long. The germline V and J ends were trimmed by 5 bases and 0 bases, with 11 bases remaining between them. The CDR3 DNA sequence: TGTGCCAGCAGTCCCTCAGGGGATAGCAATCAGCCCCAGCATTTT. This encodes CASSPSGDSNQPQHF.

V is TRBV24-1 and J is TRBJ1-1; 7 bases agree with TRBD1. Unmatched junction bases numbered 9, after V lost 2 bases and J lost 10 bases. Looked up from germline, CDR1 is KGHDR and CDR2 is SFDVKD. The CDR3 has 14 residues. The CDR3 DNA sequence: TGTGCCACCAGTGATTACGGACAGGCCCGCGGAGCTTTCTTT. Protein: CATSDYGQARGAFF.

V and J are TRBV19 and TRBJ2-6; TRBD2 might be the D (5 bases). Between the trimmed V and J ends, which lost 3 bases and 0 bases, there was a span of 6 bases. The CDR3 extends over 15 amino acids. Germline-derived CDR1 and CDR2 are LNHDA and SQIVND (reference sequence). In DNA form, the CDR3 reads TGTGCCAGTAGTATCGGGGACTCTGGGGCCAACGTCCTGACTTTC. Amino acid sequence: CASSIGDSGANVLTF. The entire variable domain, with the rest obtained from reference TRBV19 and TRBJ2-6, is as follows: DGGITQSPKYLFRKEGQNVTLSCEQNLNHDAMYWYRQDPGQGLRLIYYSQIVNDFQKGDIAEGYSVSREKKESFPLTVTSAQKNPTAFYLCASSIGDSGANVLTFGAGSRLTVL.

The chain recombines TRBV7-9 with TRBJ1-2; D might be TRBD1 (6 bases). This CDR3 is built from 13 residues. The germline V gene has CDR1 SEHNR and CDR2 FQNEAQ (reference sequence). The ends were cut back, 6 bases at V and 2 bases at J, with 10 bases in the middle. This chain's CDR3 is CASRRGQNYGYTF. In DNA form, the CDR3 reads TGTGCCAGCAGGAGAGGACAGAACTATGGCTACACCTTC. Combining the CDR3 with reference TRBV7-9 and TRBJ1-2 gives the whole variable domain DTGVSQNPRHKITKRGQNVTFRCDPISEHNRLYWYRQTLGQGPEFLTYFQNEAQLEKSRLLSDRFSAERPKGSFSTLEIQRTEQGDSAMYLCASRRGQNYGYTFGSGTRLTVV.

This clone was seen only a few times. The genes are TRBV5-1 and TRBJ1-2, with D perhaps matching TRBD1 (5 bases). The CDR3 runs 15 residues. V was shortened by 1 base and J by 4 bases, with 14 bases between the two germline ends. Germline CDR1 SGHRS, CDR2 YFSETQ. The CDR3 DNA follows: TGCGCCAGCAGCTTGTCCCAAGGGGCCCCCTATGGCTACACCTTC. It encodes CASSLSQGAPYGYTF.

The V and J genes are TRBV27 and TRBJ2-3; 10 nucleotides line up with TRBD2. The germline gives CDR1 MNHEY, CDR2 SMNVEV (reference sequence). Losses at the gene ends were 7 bases for V and 2 bases for J; bases not matched to a gene: 3. This CDR3 comprises 14 residues. The CDR3: CASKLAGHTDTQYF. The CDR3 DNA reads as TGTGCCAGCAAACTAGCGGGGCACACAGATACGCAGTATTTT.

The V and J genes are TRBV27 and TRBJ2-3; 10 bases fit TRBD2. Germline CDR1 reads MNHEY; CDR2 reads SMNVEV (reference sequence). This CDR3 is built from 16 residues. V lost 4 bases, J lost 2 bases, and 6 bases stayed unmatched. This chain's CDR3 is CASSSRLAGDTDTQYF. CDR3 bases: TGTGCCAGCAGTTCCAGACTAGCGGGCGACACAGATACGCAGTATTTT.

The rearrangement links TRBV28 to TRBJ2-5; 8 bases fit TRBD2. With V trimmed by 6 bases and J by 2 bases, 11 bases remained unmatched. Per the germline V gene, CDR1 is MDHEN and CDR2 is SYDVKM. The CDR3 is 16 residues long. The CDR3 region is CASSLMGLDSQETQYF. The CDR3 nucleotides are TGTGCCAGCAGCCTTATGGGACTAGACTCTCAAGAGACCCAGTACTTC.

The J gene is TRBJ2-1, the V gene TRBV4-2, with TRBD1 matching 10 bases. This CDR3 has 16 residues. Per the germline V gene, CDR1 is LGHNA and CDR2 is YNFKEQ. The V and J ends lost 0 bases and 6 bases, in that order; junction bases with no gene match: 5. CDR3 protein: CASSQDSTGGFNEQFF. CDR3 DNA sequence: TGTGCCAGCAGCCAAGATTCGACAGGGGGCTTCAATGAGCAGTTCTTC.

This chain uses TRBV15 with TRBJ1-5; TRBD1 matches at 9 bases. The CDR3 is 16 amino acids. Trimming cost V 3 bases and J 6 bases; bases outside gene matches: 9. Looked up from germline, CDR1 is LNHNV and CDR2 is YYDKDF (reference sequence). The CDR3 DNA reads TGTGCCACCAGCAGGCCGTCCGGGACAGGGCTTCAGCCCCAGCATTTT. This sequence encodes CATSRPSGTGLQPQHF.